A selection of T cell receptor beta chains follows, all from one sample in a study of T-cell memory formation after mild COVID-19. TCRdb passed the 5' RACE reads through MiXCR, listing each CDR3 protein once. This sample has over 250,000 distinct CDR3 sequences, with around a sixth found just once. Material for sequencing was PBMCs or a T cell subset sorted from them (not recorded which). Receptors originate from a young man who had mild COVID-19 (a few samples of this study predate the infection). Cell type and time point are not known. Each CDR3 is given with its conserved first and last residue. Fields, in order: D gene, clone size, J gene, V gene, CDR3 protein, CDR3 DNA. A D gene is named only where the DNA matches it firmly. Clone size appears in some rows only: once, few, many, or a class for an expanded clone.

- | once | TRBJ1-2 | TRBV12-3/TRBV12-4 | CASSPRTLGRGYTF | TGTGCCAGCAGTCCCCGGACACTGGGACGTGGCTACACCTTC
- | many | TRBJ2-1 | TRBV7-2 | CASSPYMGNSNEQFF | TGTGCCAGCAGCCCGTACATGGGGAATTCCAATGAGCAGTTCTTC
TRBD2 | - | TRBJ2-7 | TRBV5-1 | CASSSQSSGGATSYEQYF | TGCGCCAGCAGCTCCCAGAGTAGCGGGGGGGCCACCTCCTACGAGCAGTACTTC
TRBD2 | once | TRBJ2-3 | TRBV12-3/TRBV12-4 | CASSFSSGDTDTQYF | TGTGCCAGCAGTTTTTCTAGCGGGGACACAGATACGCAGTATTTT
TRBD1 | few | TRBJ1-5 | TRBV6-2/TRBV6-3 | CASSQGRDRLKRPQHF | TGTGCCAGCAGCCAAGGCCGGGACAGGCTGAAGAGGCCCCAGCATTTT
TRBD1 | - | TRBJ1-5 | TRBV12-3/TRBV12-4 | CASRQSDRGNQPQHF | TGTGCCAGCAGACAATCTGACAGGGGAAATCAGCCCCAGCATTTT
TRBD2 | - | TRBJ2-7 | TRBV14 | CASSLLAGDYEQYF | TGTGCCAGCAGCCTTCTAGCGGGGGATTACGAGCAGTACTTC
- | - | TRBJ1-4 | TRBV6-6 | CASSPQPPTNEKLFF | TGTGCCAGCAGCCCACAGCCCCCAACTAATGAAAAACTGTTTTTT
- | few | TRBJ2-2 | TRBV12-3/TRBV12-4 | CASSLEGSTGELFF | TGTGCCAGCAGTTTGGAGGGTTCCACCGGGGAGCTGTTTTTT
- | few | TRBJ2-1 | TRBV6-6 | CASSHAVFEQFF | TGTGCCAGCAGTCACGCAGTTTTTGAGCAGTTCTTC
- | few | TRBJ1-6 | TRBV12-3/TRBV12-4 | CASGAPGGNSPLHF | TGTGCCAGCGGGGCCCCCGGGGGGAATTCACCCCTCCACTTT
- | few | TRBJ1-1 | TRBV12-3/TRBV12-4 | CASRARKAFF | TGTGCCAGCAGGGCCCGAAAAGCTTTCTTT
- | - | TRBJ2-6 | TRBV7-2 | CASRYFSGANVLTF | TGTGCCAGCAGATATTTCTCTGGGGCCAACGTCCTGACTTTC
- | many | TRBJ2-5 | TRBV5-1 | CASSLAGQQETQYF | TGCGCCAGCAGCTTGGCAGGGCAACAAGAGACCCAGTACTTC
TRBD2 | - | TRBJ2-3 | TRBV7-9 | CASSSRTPQRGITDTQYF | TGTGCCAGCAGCTCCCGGACACCGCAGCGGGGGATAACAGATACGCAGTATTTT
- | - | TRBJ1-5 | TRBV7-9 | CASSFGSFQPQHF | TGTGCCAGCAGCTTTGGGAGTTTTCAGCCCCAGCATTTT
- | - | TRBJ2-3 | TRBV10-3 | CAIRKGGSTDTQYF | TGTGCCATCAGGAAAGGGGGAAGCACAGATACGCAGTATTTT
TRBD2 | - | TRBJ2-3 | TRBV6-5 | CASRRSGGAPDTQYF | TGTGCCAGCAGACGTAGCGGGGGGGCCCCAGATACGCAGTATTTT
TRBD1 | few | TRBJ2-5 | TRBV19 | CATGRDRQETQYF | TGTGCCACCGGCCGGGACAGACAAGAGACCCAGTACTTC
- | - | TRBJ1-1 | TRBV18 | CASSKDANTEAFF | TGTGCCAGCTCAAAGGACGCGAACACTGAAGCTTTCTTT
- | - | TRBJ1-1 | TRBV5-1 | CASSLLNAGTEAFF | TGCGCCAGCAGCTTACTCAACGCTGGAACTGAAGCTTTCTTT
- | few | TRBJ1-2 | TRBV12-3/TRBV12-4 | CASSFYRSLKGYTF | TGTGCCAGCAGTTTTTACAGGTCTCTTAAGGGCTACACCTTC
TRBD2 | few | TRBJ2-5 | TRBV7-3 | CASSRSGEIQETQYF | TGTGCCAGCAGCCGTAGCGGGGAGATCCAAGAGACCCAGTACTTC
- | few | TRBJ2-1 | TRBV7-3 | CASSFRRGLTDEQFF | TGTGCCAGCAGCTTTCGACGCGGCCTGACGGATGAGCAGTTCTTC
- | few | TRBJ2-5 | TRBV5-1 | CASSQVPETQYF | TGCGCCAGCAGCCAGGTCCCAGAGACCCAGTACTTC
- | few | TRBJ1-1 | TRBV29-1 | CSAVVLARAFF | TGCAGCGCGGTAGTTCTGGCTCGGGCTTTCTTT
- | - | TRBJ1-4 | TRBV21-1 | CASGRPNEKLFF | TGTGCCAGCGGGAGACCTAATGAAAAACTGTTTTTT
- | few | TRBJ1-2 | TRBV9 | CASSPTDGAYGYTF | TGTGCCAGCAGCCCGACGGACGGAGCCTATGGCTACACCTTC
- | few | TRBJ2-1 | TRBV7-9 | CASSPDPRRYNEQFF | TGTGCCAGCAGCCCGGACCCTAGGAGGTACAATGAGCAGTTCTTC
- | - | TRBJ2-5 | TRBV7-9 | CASSSEGETQYF | TGTGCCAGCAGCTCGGAGGGGGAGACCCAGTACTTC
- | many | TRBJ2-7 | TRBV6-5 | CASSYSGSAYEQYF | TGTGCCAGCAGTTATAGTGGGTCAGCCTACGAGCAGTACTTC
- | few | TRBJ2-7 | TRBV29-1 | CSVDGLGSRPYEQYF | TGCAGCGTTGATGGTTTGGGATCACGACCCTACGAGCAGTACTTC
- | - | TRBJ1-4 | TRBV4-2 | CASSHLKNEKLFF | TGTGCCAGCAGCCACTTAAAGAATGAAAAACTGTTTTTT